The source of this TCR beta chain is a study of cytomegalovirus exposure and HLA in healthy donors. Sequencing was performed with immunoSEQ multiplex PCR; in TCRdb, only in-frame clones are kept and a portion is missing. This sample has tens of thousands of clones, with more than 95% found just once. Trimming took 1 base from V and 5 from J; bases not matched to a gene: 4. This CDR3 has 14 amino acids. Germline CDR1 reads MNHEY; CDR2 reads SVGAGI. The sample consisted of PBMCs. The sequence was obtained from a man aged 18 to 29 in good health and CMV-seronegative. The rearrangement joins TRBV6-5 to TRBJ1-1; 7 bases fit TRBD1. The DNA of the CDR3 is TGTGCCAGCAGTTACTTAGGGGGCACAACTGAAGCTTTCTTT. This codes for CASSYLGGTTEAFF.